These 14 T cell receptor beta chains originate from one sample sequenced in a study of T cell responses to AZD1222 COVID-19 vaccine. Assay: immunoSEQ multiplex PCR; the TCRdb copy retains only in-frame clones and omits some. The sample lists 63,000 or so clones, 85% occurring once. Specimen: peripheral blood, collected on day 0 of AZD1222 vaccination. All receptors derive from an adult in good health.

CDR3 in amino acids: CASSFAYTEAFF. CDR3 nucleotide sequence: TGTGCCAGCAGCTTTGCCTACACTGAAGCTTTCTTT. This chain joins TRBV7-2 and TRBJ1-1; no definite D call. The V end lost 3 bases, the J end lost 3 bases, and 5 bases lay between the germline ends. CDR3 length equals 12 residues. Per the germline V gene, CDR1 is SGHTA and CDR2 is FQGNSA.

Only one count was recorded for this clone. The V and J genes are TRBV7-9 and TRBJ2-7; TRBD1 matches at 10 bases. This CDR3 spans 15 amino acids. Germline V gives CDR1 SEHNR, CDR2 FQNEAQ (reference sequence). Losses at the gene ends were 1 base for V and 2 bases for J; bases not matched to a gene: 2. The CDR3 is CASSLVGQGAYEQYF. DNA of the CDR3: TGTGCCAGCAGCTTAGTAGGACAGGGGGCCTACGAGCAGTACTTC.

V and J are TRBV5-1 and TRBJ2-3, with a tentative D call TRBD1 (5 bases). Germline-derived CDR1 and CDR2 are SGHRS and YFSETQ. Trimming stripped 0 bases from V and 2 bases from J, with 7 bases between. The CDR3 extends over 14 amino acids. For the CDR3, the DNA is TGCGCCAGCAGCTTGGCAGGGTACACAGATACGCAGTATTTT. It translates to CASSLAGYTDTQYF.

This clone was picked up a small number of times. The chain employs TRBV19 and TRBJ1-2; 7 bases are shared with TRBD1. Germline values: CDR1 LNHDA, CDR2 SQIVND (reference sequence). J lost 6 bases, V lost 7 bases, and 5 bases had no gene match. This CDR3 is 12 amino acids long. CDR3 sequence: CASTQTGDGYTF. The CDR3 nucleotides are TGTGCCAGTACCCAAACAGGGGATGGCTACACCTTC.

This chain connects TRBV21-1 to TRBJ2-3; TRBD2 is taken as the D call from the table, unchecked against the DNA. TRBV21-1 is a listed pseudogene. CDR3 length: 14 amino acids. In nucleotides, the CDR3 is TGTGCCAGCGCCCACGGGGGAAGCACAGATACGCAGTATTTT. Translation gives CASAHGGSTDTQYF.

This sequence joins TRBV4-1 and TRBJ2-3; 7 bases match TRBD2. After removal of 0 bases from V and 3 bases from J, the junction contained 6 bases not matched to a gene. Germline CDR1 is MGHRA and CDR2 is YSYEKL. The CDR3 loop spans 16 amino acids. CDR3 nucleotides: TGCGCCAGCAGCCAAGATCTAGGCGGGGGTACAGATACGCAGTATTTT. Translating it yields CASSQDLGGGTDTQYF.

V usage is TRBV18 and J usage is TRBJ2-7; perhaps TRBD1 as D (6 bases). V was clipped by 5 bases and J by 4 bases, with 15 bases between them. This CDR3 contains 14 residues. CDR1 is KGHSH and CDR2 is LQKENI in the germline V gene. The CDR3 is CASSVAGVAYEQYF. Here the CDR3 DNA reads TGTGCCAGCTCAGTGGCAGGGGTAGCGTACGAGCAGTACTTC.

The rearrangement links TRBV7-3 to TRBJ2-7; TRBD1 matches 12 bases. Germline loops: CDR1 SGHTA, CDR2 FQGTGA. The V segment lost 0 bases and the J segment 4 bases; nucleotides outside the gene matches: 1. The CDR3 contains 15 residues. CDR3 protein: CASSLTGQGAYEQYF. Here the CDR3 DNA reads TGTGCCAGCAGCTTAACGGGACAGGGGGCTTACGAGCAGTACTTC.

The CDR3 coding sequence is TGTGCCACCAGCTGGACAGGGGGAAATCAGCCCCAGCATTTT. It encodes CATSWTGGNQPQHF. The chain combines TRBV15 with TRBJ1-5, with 10 bases identical to TRBD1. Germline trimming cut 5 bases from V and 4 bases from J; bases unmatched to any gene: 2. The CDR3 has 14 amino acids. Germline V gene data show CDR1 as LNHNV and CDR2 as YYDKDF (reference sequence).

The rearrangement links TRBV27 to TRBJ1-5; tentatively, D is TRBD1 (5 bases). This CDR3 is 15 amino acids long. Looked up from germline, CDR1 is MNHEY and CDR2 is SMNVEV (reference sequence). Trimming removed 4 bases from V and 7 bases from J, with 17 bases in between. The CDR3 is CASSSAGTAWQPQHF. The CDR3 DNA reads as TGTGCCAGCAGTTCAGCAGGGACTGCATGGCAGCCCCAGCATTTT.

This CDR3 reads CASSKVAGGWREDIRKLNQPQHF. CDR3 in DNA: TGTGCCAGCAGCAAAGTCGCGGGAGGCTGGAGGGAGGACATCCGAAAACTCAATCAGCCCCAGCATTTT. The V gene is TRBV21-1, the J gene TRBJ1-5. TRBV21-1 is deemed a pseudogene. This CDR3 contains 23 residues.

V and J are TRBV5-1 and TRBJ2-3, with D hard to call. The CDR3 is made up of 15 amino acids. Trimming stripped 0 bases from V and 2 bases from J, with 10 bases between. Germline CDR1 SGHRS, CDR2 YFSETQ. CDR3 nucleotide sequence: TGCGCCAGCAGCTTGGATGGGGTCTTCACAGATACGCAGTATTTT. It is translated as CASSLDGVFTDTQYF. The complete variable domain, with remaining parts taken from reference TRBV5-1 and TRBJ2-3, reads KAGVTQTPRYLIKTRGQQVTLSCSPISGHRSVSWYQQTPGQGLQFLFEYFSETQRNKGNFPGRFSGRQFSNSRSEMNVSTLELGDSALYLCASSLDGVFTDTQYFGPGTRLTVL.

This clone was counted once. The J gene is TRBJ2-5, the V gene TRBV5-1, with TRBD1 as a possible D gene (8 bases). This CDR3 is built from 16 residues. V lost 3 bases and J lost 2, with 17 bases in between. Germline assignment: CDR1 SGHRS and CDR2 YFSETQ. In DNA form, the CDR3 reads TGCGCCAGCAGCTCAGGGGGGGACAGGCGACAAGAGACCCAGTACTTC. This gives the protein CASSSGGDRRQETQYF.

The chain uses TRBV28 and TRBJ2-1, with D maybe TRBD1 (7 bases). Germline values: CDR1 MDHEN, CDR2 SYDVKM. The CDR3 contains 15 residues. Trimming left V 2 bases short and J 5 bases short, with 13 bases between. The CDR3 loop is CASSLPRGAHNEQFF. DNA of the CDR3: TGTGCCAGCAGTTTACCCAGGGGGGCCCACAATGAGCAGTTCTTC.